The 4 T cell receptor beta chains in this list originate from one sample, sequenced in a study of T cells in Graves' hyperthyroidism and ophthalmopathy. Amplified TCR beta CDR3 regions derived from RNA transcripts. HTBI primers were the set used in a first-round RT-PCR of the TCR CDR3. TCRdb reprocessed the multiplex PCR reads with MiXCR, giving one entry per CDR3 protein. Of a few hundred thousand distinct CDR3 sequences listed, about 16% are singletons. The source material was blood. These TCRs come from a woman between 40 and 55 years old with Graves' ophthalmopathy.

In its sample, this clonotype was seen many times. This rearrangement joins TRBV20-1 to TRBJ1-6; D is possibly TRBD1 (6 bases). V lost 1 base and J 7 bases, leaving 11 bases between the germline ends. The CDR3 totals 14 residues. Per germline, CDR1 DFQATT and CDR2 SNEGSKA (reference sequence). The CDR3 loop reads CSARARGQNSPLHF. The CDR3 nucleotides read TGCAGTGCTAGAGCCAGGGGCCAAAATTCACCCCTCCACTTT.

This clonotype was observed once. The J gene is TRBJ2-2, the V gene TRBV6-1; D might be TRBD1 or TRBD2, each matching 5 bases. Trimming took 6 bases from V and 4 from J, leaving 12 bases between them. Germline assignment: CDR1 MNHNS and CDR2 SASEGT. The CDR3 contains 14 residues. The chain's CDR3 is CASRQVDSTGELFF. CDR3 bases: TGTGCCAGCAGACAGGTGGACTCCACCGGGGAGCTGTTTTTT.

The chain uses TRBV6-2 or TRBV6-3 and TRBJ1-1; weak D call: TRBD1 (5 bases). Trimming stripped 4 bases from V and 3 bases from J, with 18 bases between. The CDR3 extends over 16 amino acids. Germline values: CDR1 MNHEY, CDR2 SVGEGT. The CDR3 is CASSSSDPGGDTEAFF. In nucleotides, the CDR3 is TGTGCCAGCAGTTCCTCGGACCCCGGGGGAGACACTGAAGCTTTCTTT.

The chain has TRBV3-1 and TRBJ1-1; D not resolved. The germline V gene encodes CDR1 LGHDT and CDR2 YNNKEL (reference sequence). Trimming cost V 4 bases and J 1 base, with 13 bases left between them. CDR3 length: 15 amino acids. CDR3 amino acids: CASSRGGRTNTEAFF. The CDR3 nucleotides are TGTGCCAGCAGCCGTGGCGGACGGACGAACACTGAAGCTTTCTTT.